This T cell receptor (beta chain) is drawn from a study of blood T cell repertoires in COVID-19. Looking at the study overall: Italy, Spain and the United States were the sources of the convalescent and acute COVID-19 samples. From T cells, B-cell-depleted T cells, or PBMCs came the material, which was cDNA or gDNA.

Germline-derived CDR1 and CDR2 are LGHNA and YNFKEQ. The germline V and J ends were trimmed by 3 bases and 7 bases, with 13 bases remaining between them. CDR3 length equals 14 residues. Original processing notes: Amplification of reference gene primers provided the estimated nucleated cell counts. Here immunoSEQ multiplex PCR was the method, and the copy in TCRdb shows in-frame clones only, minus some. The DNA gave D and trimming, while V, J and clone size come from that table. The table shows roughly 200,000 clones, with roughly 85% occurring only once. The specimen sequenced was peripheral blood. This clonotype was obtained from a human donor with active or convalescent COVID-19. The donor label of this sample is uncertain. The V gene is TRBV4-2, the J gene TRBJ2-1; weak D call: TRBD2 (6 bases). The CDR3 protein is CASSHGGPRNEQFF. The CDR3, as DNA: TGTGCCAGCAGCCACGGAGGGCCCAGAAATGAGCAGTTCTTC.